This T cell receptor (beta chain) was sequenced during a study of cytomegalovirus exposure and HLA in healthy donors. Regarding the study as a whole: A few of the chains that were CMV-associated were confirmed in vitro to be specific for CMV antigens. Several of the most significant clusters appeared, in a later analysis, to be linked to common viral pathogens. Previous analysis showed most TCR beta V segments were productive about 87% or about 30% of the time. TCR beta chain V- and J-gene trimming was linked, in a later analysis, to a missense variant in DCLRE1C.

On this clone: The antigen remains unidentified.

This CDR3 region has 15 residues. Germline CDR1 is MNHNS and CDR2 is SASEGT. The V gene lost 6 bases and the J gene lost 1 base, with 16 bases spanning the gap. This PCR relied on a set of 60 Vbeta primers and 13 Jbeta primers. Sequencing used immunoSEQ multiplex PCR; TCRdb keeps in-frame clones, though not all of them. The sample's table shows approximately 120,000 clones. The chain employs TRBV6-1 and TRBJ2-7; perhaps TRBD2 as D (6 bases). The sequence came from a man aged 40-55 years in good health and CMV-seronegative. Input material: PBMCs. The CDR3 coding sequence is TGTGCCAGCAGCCGACTAGGTCAGGCTTCCTACGAGCAGTACTTC. As protein: CASSRLGQASYEQYF.